This T cell receptor beta chain came from a study of blood T cell repertoires in COVID-19. Study overall: Material from acute and convalescent COVID-19 was sourced from the United States, Italy and Spain. T cells, B-cell-depleted T cells, or PBMCs provided the cDNA or gDNA that served as material.

Original data processing: It was from reference gene primer amplification that nucleated cell counts were estimated. Sequenced by immunoSEQ multiplex PCR; TCRdb stores in-frame clones only, minus some. V and J calls plus clone size are reproduced from that table; the DNA served to infer D and trimming. The sample carries roughly 130,000 clones, around nine tenths recorded once. Seattle-derived patients entered the study during active infection and were followed longitudinally. The ends were cut back, 5 bases at V and 0 bases at J, with 9 bases in the middle. Germline V gives CDR1 SGHVS, CDR2 FQNEAQ. The CDR3 spans 14 residues.

The chain uses TRBV7-8 and TRBJ2-3; D is uncertain. The sequence was obtained from a man between 60 and 75 years old with COVID-19, enrolled during active disease. Sequenced sample: peripheral blood. CDR3 nucleotides: TGTGCCAGCAGCCCCCGAGCCAGCACAGATACGCAGTATTTT. It is translated as CASSPRASTDTQYF.